The TCR beta chain under discussion was sequenced for a study of blood T cell repertoires in COVID-19. Study summary: PBMCs, B-cell-depleted T cells, or T cells were the source of the cDNA or gDNA that made up the material.

There are 13 residues in the CDR3. V was trimmed by 5 bases and J by 1 base, leaving 8 bases between them. The V gene's germline CDR1 is SGHTA and CDR2 FQGNSA. The protocol was immunoSEQ multiplex PCR, while the TCRdb copy is restricted to in-frame clones and leaves out a portion. The table lists 250,000 to 350,000 clones, approximately 89% of them singletons. The sequencing input was peripheral blood. The receptor's source is a woman aged 45-65 years who had recovered from COVID-19. This chain joins TRBV7-2 and TRBJ1-2; a weak D match, TRBD1 (5 bases). The CDR3 loop reads CASSTDSNYGYTF. CDR3 nucleotides: TGTGCCAGCAGCACAGACAGTAACTATGGCTACACCTTC.